This record concerns one T cell receptor (beta chain) sequence. The antigen is undetermined. The CDR3 consists of 21 residues. In germline, CDR1 is MNHEY, CDR2 SMNVEV (reference sequence). After removal of 1 base from V and 0 bases from J, the junction contained 13 bases not matched to a gene. In the PCR, 60 Vbeta and 13 Jbeta primers were used. Sequencing was performed with immunoSEQ multiplex PCR; in TCRdb, only in-frame clones are kept and a portion is missing. The specimen's table records 150,000 to 200,000 clones. This sample stems from a study of cytomegalovirus exposure and HLA in healthy donors. Study results and limitations: The authors enumerated over 150 TCR beta chains as linked to cytomegalovirus. Across donors, presence/absence analyses took sequencing depth to be roughly uniform. The classifier reportedly diagnosed cytomegalovirus status with high specificity and sensitivity. According to a later analysis, donors in an Asian-associated ancestry cluster reportedly had fewer N-insertions than the approximately 720-donor mean.

This clonotype was obtained from a woman aged 60-75 years in good health and CMV-seronegative. Specimen: PBMCs. This chain links TRBV27 with TRBJ2-1; 12 bases are shared with TRBD2. The CDR3, as DNA: TGTGCCAGCAGTTTATGGGCAACTCTAGCGGGGGGGCATAGCTCCTACAATGAGCAGTTCTTC. Amino acid sequence: CASSLWATLAGGHSSYNEQFF.